This T cell receptor (beta chain) comes out of a study of blood T cells in healthy people across ages. The study, taken as a whole, reports: Diversity figures based on one million T cells were deemed too low.

The CDR3 is made up of 17 amino acids. As for this clonotype: Its antigen is undetermined.

The second PCR ran roughly 7 to 12 cycles with a sample-barcoded 5' primer and J-beta primers. Each CDR3 protein is one row after TCRdb ran MiXCR on the 5' RACE reads. Of 450,000 to 700,000 distinct CDR3 sequences in the sample, 25% to 30% were seen once. V usage is TRBV21-1 and J usage is TRBJ2-3; the table's D call of TRBD1 was not tested on the DNA. TRBV21-1 is noted as a pseudogene. The sequencing sample was made of blood. The TCR comes from a woman in her seventies in good health. CDR3 nucleotide sequence: TGTGCCAGCAGCAAAACTAAGACAGGGGACCTCACAGATACGCAGTATTTT. It codes for CASSKTKTGDLTDTQYF.